Listed below are T cell receptor beta chains from one sample, sequenced in a study of blood T cell repertoires in COVID-19. The method was immunoSEQ multiplex PCR; TCRdb's version includes in-frame clones alone and lacks a portion of them. The sample records 150,000 to 200,000 clones, about 89% being singletons. Material: peripheral blood. The receptors derive from a man between 18 and 29 years old who had recovered from COVID-19. CDR3s include the opening cysteine and the closing phenylalanine or tryptophan. The D gene is left open where the match is weak. Where a row states a size, it is once, few, many or the class of an expanded clone; other rows omit it.

J gene: TRBJ2-7
V gene: TRBV4-1
D gene: NA
clone size: NA
CDR3 DNA: TGCGCCAGCAGCCAAGGTCTGACAGGACCATACGAGCAGTACTTC
CDR3 protein: CASSQGLTGPYEQYF

J gene: TRBJ2-5
V gene: TRBV9
D gene: NA
clone size: few
CDR3 DNA: TGTGCCAGCAGCGTAGGCGTTTCGGTCGGTTTGGAAGAGACCCAGTACTTC
CDR3 protein: CASSVGVSVGLEETQYF

J gene: TRBJ1-1
V gene: TRBV7-2
D gene: NA
clone size: NA
CDR3 DNA: TGTGCCAGCAGCTTCAGGGCACACGCTTTCTTT
CDR3 protein: CASSFRAHAFF

J gene: TRBJ1-2
V gene: TRBV6-2/TRBV6-3
D gene: TRBD1
clone size: NA
CDR3 DNA: TGTGCCAGCAGTTACCGGGGGCGACAGGGCTATGGCTACACCTTC
CDR3 protein: CASSYRGRQGYGYTF

J gene: TRBJ2-1
V gene: TRBV10-3
D gene: NA
clone size: NA
CDR3 DNA: TGTGCCGTTGGCCGGGACACTGAGCAGTTCTTC
CDR3 protein: CAVGRDTEQFF

J gene: TRBJ1-2
V gene: TRBV28
D gene: TRBD1
clone size: few
CDR3 DNA: TGTGCCAGCAGACAGGGGGCCCTCGCCTATGGCTACACCTTC
CDR3 protein: CASRQGALAYGYTF

J gene: TRBJ1-4
V gene: TRBV7-2
D gene: NA
clone size: NA
CDR3 DNA: TGTGCCAGCAGCGACCAGGCGGGGAGGAGTGAAAAACTGTTTTTT
CDR3 protein: CASSDQAGRSEKLFF

J gene: TRBJ1-1
V gene: TRBV4-2
D gene: NA
clone size: few
CDR3 DNA: TGTGCCAGCAGCCAAGAATTACAGAGAAAAGCTTTCTTT
CDR3 protein: CASSQELQRKAFF

J gene: TRBJ1-1
V gene: TRBV27
D gene: NA
clone size: NA
CDR3 DNA: TGTGCCAGCAGTAGTGACCGTACAGCGAACACTGAAGCTTTCTTT
CDR3 protein: CASSSDRTANTEAFF

J gene: TRBJ2-5
V gene: TRBV27
D gene: TRBD2
clone size: NA
CDR3 DNA: TGTGCCAGCAGTTTTCAAACTAGCGGGAGTAAGACCCAGTACTTC
CDR3 protein: CASSFQTSGSKTQYF

J gene: TRBJ2-1
V gene: TRBV27
D gene: TRBD1
clone size: NA
CDR3 DNA: TGTGCCAGCAGTTGGGACAGCCAGTACAATGAGCAGTTCTTC
CDR3 protein: CASSWDSQYNEQFF

J gene: TRBJ1-2
V gene: TRBV6-5
D gene: TRBD1
clone size: few
CDR3 DNA: TGTGCCAGCAACAGCAATTCAGGGGGTATACGTGGCTACACCTTC
CDR3 protein: CASNSNSGGIRGYTF

J gene: TRBJ2-7
V gene: TRBV28
D gene: NA
clone size: NA
CDR3 DNA: TGTGCCAGCAGTTGGGCCGGGGTTACCGACGAGCAGTACTTC
CDR3 protein: CASSWAGVTDEQYF

J gene: TRBJ1-5
V gene: TRBV4-3
D gene: NA
clone size: NA
CDR3 DNA: TGCGCCAGCAGCCAAGAAGCCCAATATCAGCCCCAGCATTTT
CDR3 protein: CASSQEAQYQPQHF

J gene: TRBJ2-1
V gene: TRBV14
D gene: NA
clone size: NA
CDR3 DNA: TGTGCCAGCAGCCAAGTACAGTCTCAGGTTGAGCAGTTCTTC
CDR3 protein: CASSQVQSQVEQFF

J gene: TRBJ2-3
V gene: TRBV19
D gene: TRBD2
clone size: NA
CDR3 DNA: TGTGCCAGTAGTATAGGGAGCGGGGACTTGACAGATACGCAGTATTTT
CDR3 protein: CASSIGSGDLTDTQYF

J gene: TRBJ1-5
V gene: TRBV6-2/TRBV6-3
D gene: NA
clone size: NA
CDR3 DNA: TGTGCCAGCAGTTCCCCGGGAAGCCGCAATCAGCCCCAGCATTTT
CDR3 protein: CASSSPGSRNQPQHF

J gene: TRBJ2-2
V gene: TRBV4-3
D gene: NA
clone size: NA
CDR3 DNA: TGCGCCAGCAGAAACTCTCCCGGGGAGCTGTTTTTT
CDR3 protein: CASRNSPGELFF

J gene: TRBJ1-5
V gene: TRBV5-5
D gene: TRBD1
clone size: NA
CDR3 DNA: TGTGCCAGCAGCAGGACAGGGGTTATTCAGCCCCAGCATTTT
CDR3 protein: CASSRTGVIQPQHF

J gene: TRBJ1-3
V gene: TRBV30
D gene: TRBD1
clone size: NA
CDR3 DNA: TGTGCCTGGAGCGCTACAAGGGACAGGTTCCCTGGAAACACCATATATTTT
CDR3 protein: CAWSATRDRFPGNTIYF